This T cell receptor (beta chain) was sequenced during a study of beta chain features in type 1 diabetes. The isolated RNA, all of it, was reverse transcribed, so expressed TCRB transcripts were what got sequenced. The assay was immunoSEQ multiplex PCR, and TCRdb's table has in-frame clones only and misses some. The sample lists fewer than 900,000 clones, roughly 17% occurring once. The sample holds a few counts of this clone. Its antigen is not identified. General study results and limits: It was among patients, rather than healthy donors, that naive, central memory and Treg TCRB repertoires appeared more similar.

With 2 bases removed from V and 6 bases from J, the gap between germline ends came to 11 bases. Germline lookup yields CDR1 MDHEN and CDR2 SYDVKM. The CDR3 runs 14 residues. The specimen sequenced was naive CD4+ T cells from blood. This sequence was found in a woman in her late teens or twenties in good health. V gene TRBV28 combines with J gene TRBJ2-1; tentative D call: TRBD2 (6 bases). CDR3 coding DNA: TGTGCCAGCAGTTTAGCCGGGAGCGGCAATGAGCAGTTCTTC. Translating it yields CASSLAGSGNEQFF.